A single sample is the source of the 15 T cell receptor beta chains below, sequenced in a study of sequential checkpoint blockade in melanoma (dated by TCRdb to about 2019). The library was prepared using the immunoSEQ multiplex PCR assay. Imported from immuneACCESS, the table was reduced by TCRdb to in-frame sequences with V and J called. These copies leave out some clones; in studies compared against another copy, an unresolved V gene accounts for under half, and the cause of the remainder is not known. This sample gives some 3,300 clones in total; 30% to 35% of them show up just once. The ten biggest clones cover about 31% of the sample. The sample's treatment or condition label, in plain terms: randomized to nivolumab then ipilimumab (arm A) or the reverse (arm B). The material sequenced was tumor tissue (inferred from file names), taken from a patient given nivolumab and ipilimumab in sequence. The receptors here all came from a human donor with melanoma.

This chain uses TRBV5-1 with TRBJ2-1, with 7 positions matching TRBD1. V gave up 3 bases and J gave up 8 bases; unmatched junction bases: 8. Germline CDR1 reads SGHRS; CDR2 reads YFSETQ. This CDR3 has 14 residues. CDR3 nucleotides: TGCGCCAGCAGCTCGGCTACAGGGGAGTATGAGCAGTTCTTC. Residues: CASSSATGEYEQFF.

This clone was seen more than once but under ten times. CDR3 region: CASGRGSYNEQFF. CDR3 DNA sequence: TGCGCCAGCGGACGCGGGAGCTACAATGAGCAGTTCTTC. The genes are TRBV10-2 and TRBJ2-1; 7 bases are a match to TRBD2. The length of the CDR3 is 13 residues. The germline V gene has CDR1 WSHSY and CDR2 SAAADI. With V trimmed by 8 bases and J by 3 bases, 4 bases remained unmatched.

This clone was counted between two and nine times. This chain uses TRBV11-3 with TRBJ2-7, with TRBD2 matching over 7 bases. Trimming took 5 bases from V and 3 from J; bases not matched to a gene: 10. This CDR3 is 15 amino acids long. Germline loops: CDR1 SGHNT, CDR2 YENEEA. Here the CDR3 reads CASSPLGGNSYEQYF. The CDR3 DNA reads as TGTGCCAGCAGCCCATTGGGGGGGAATAGCTACGAGCAGTACTTC.

Only a few counts were recorded for this clone. V is TRBV28 and J is TRBJ2-7; 12 positions agree with TRBD1. The CDR3 runs to 18 residues. Germline assignment: CDR1 MDHEN and CDR2 SYDVKM. Trimming took 4 bases from V and 4 from J; bases not matched to a gene: 14. CDR3 amino acids: CASSYKPSGTGGVYEQYV. CDR3 nucleotides: TGTGCCAGCAGTTACAAACCCTCCGGGACAGGGGGCGTTTACGAGCAGTACGTC.

This clone was counted between two and nine times. The V call is TRBV6-4, the J call TRBJ2-1; D gene uncertain. CDR1 and CDR2 from the germline V gene are MRHNA and SNTAGT. The CDR3 length is 11 residues. With 6 bases removed from V and 8 bases from J, the gap between germline ends came to 8 bases. The CDR3 here is CASSLAYEQFF. DNA for the CDR3: TGTGCCAGCAGCCTCGCCTATGAGCAGTTCTTC.

This clone was counted a few times. This sequence joins TRBV25-1 and TRBJ2-6; D remains unclear. Germline V gene sequence: CDR1 MGHDK, CDR2 SYGVNS. V was trimmed by 6 bases and J by 4 bases, leaving 7 bases between them. The CDR3 is 13 amino acids. DNA for the CDR3: TGTGCCAGCAGCCTAGGAGGGGCCAACGTCCTGACTTTC. Translated, it gives CASSLGGANVLTF.

V gene TRBV5-1 combines with J gene TRBJ2-7; D gene ambiguous. This CDR3 has 14 residues. Germline V gene sequence: CDR1 SGHRS, CDR2 YFSETQ. Trimming stripped 0 bases from V and 2 bases from J, with 9 bases between. DNA for the CDR3: TGCGCCAGCAGCTTGGGAAGCCGACCCTACGAGCAGTACTTC. Its protein product is CASSLGSRPYEQYF. Supplemented by reference TRBV5-1 and TRBJ2-7, the full variable domain reads KAGVTQTPRYLIKTRGQQVTLSCSPISGHRSVSWYQQTPGQGLQFLFEYFSETQRNKGNFPGRFSGRQFSNSRSEMNVSTLELGDSALYLCASSLGSRPYEQYFGPGTRLTVT.

The gene calls are TRBV6-8 and TRBJ2-1, with D maybe TRBD2 (6 bases). The CDR3 has 16 residues. Germline CDR1 MNHGY, CDR2 SAAAGT. V lost 6 bases, J lost 2 bases, and 17 bases lay in between. The CDR3 region has the DNA TGTGCCAGCAGGATATGGGGGGAGTCCGCCTACAATGAGCAGTTCTTC. This codes for CASRIWGESAYNEQFF.

This clone showed up just a few times. This chain joins TRBV5-1 and TRBJ2-3, with 8 bases aligning to TRBD2. The V and J ends lost 4 bases and 3 bases, in that order; junction bases with no gene match: 7. The length of the CDR3 is 15 residues. Germline V gene sequence: CDR1 SGHRS, CDR2 YFSETQ. The CDR3 loop reads CASSGGSGRTDTQYF. CDR3 nucleotide sequence: TGCGCCAGCAGCGGGGGGAGCGGGAGAACAGATACGCAGTATTTT.

The chain combines TRBV23-1 with TRBJ2-3; D is possibly TRBD2 (5 bases). TRBV23-1 falls under the ORF class, with uncertain function. Trimming pared 7 bases from V and 2 bases from J, leaving 28 bases between. The CDR3 is 19 residues long. DNA of the CDR3: TGCGCCAGCACCATCAAGACGGGGAACGGTGGAAAGGTCACAGATACGCAGTATTTT. This sequence encodes CASTIKTGNGGKVTDTQYF.

The chain combines TRBV28 with TRBJ2-7, with 8 positions matching TRBD1. This CDR3 region has 15 residues. Germline V gene data show CDR1 as MDHEN and CDR2 as SYDVKM. The J segment lost 3 bases and the V segment lost 6 bases, leaving 10 bases of the junction unmatched. The CDR3 DNA is TGTGCCAGCAGCTTTGTTGGGACAGGACTCTACGAGCAGTACTTC. Its protein product is CASSFVGTGLYEQYF. The variable domain in full, completed from reference TRBV28 and TRBJ2-7, reads DVKVTQSSRYLVKRTGEKVFLECVQDMDHENMFWYRQDPGLGLRLIYFSYDVKMKEKGDIPEGYSVSREKKERFSLILESASTNQTSMYLCASSFVGTGLYEQYFGPGTRLTVT.

This clone was counted only a few times. J is TRBJ2-2 and V is TRBV30; TRBD1 matches 10 bases. V gave up 2 bases and J gave up 5 bases; unmatched junction bases: 2. There are 14 residues in the CDR3. Germline V lookup: CDR1 GTSNPN, CDR2 SVGIG (reference sequence). In DNA form, the CDR3 reads TGTGCCTGGAGTCCGGGACAGGGGACCGGGGAGCTGTTTTTT. Translating it yields CAWSPGQGTGELFF.

This clone was observed a single time. The genes are TRBV18 and TRBJ1-2, with D tentatively TRBD1 (6 bases). V lost 1 base, J lost 6 bases, and 21 bases lay in between. CDR1 is KGHSH, CDR2 LQKENI, per germline. This CDR3 has 17 amino acids. The CDR3 coding sequence is TGTGCCAGCTCACCACAGGTCGAGGTCGGGGGCGGTGATGGCTACACCTTC. Protein: CASSPQVEVGGGDGYTF. The full variable domain, with the rest looked up from reference TRBV18 and TRBJ1-2, is NAGVMQNPRHLVRRRGQEARLRCSPMKGHSHVYWYRQLPEEGLKFMVYLQKENIIDESGMPKERFSAEFPKEGPSILRIQQVVRGDSAAYFCASSPQVEVGGGDGYTFGSGTRLTVV.

This clone was counted only a few times. V is TRBV6-8 and J is TRBJ1-1; 8 bases are a match to TRBD1. This CDR3 contains 14 residues. V lost 5 bases, J lost 4 bases, and 6 bases stayed unmatched. In germline, CDR1 is MNHGY, CDR2 SAAAGT. This CDR3 is CASSTTGATTEAFF. The CDR3 coding sequence is TGTGCCAGCAGTACGACAGGGGCGACCACTGAAGCTTTCTTT.

The J gene is TRBJ2-7, the V gene TRBV28; 9 bases line up with TRBD1. Losses at the gene ends were 6 bases for V and 0 bases for J; bases not matched to a gene: 12. This CDR3 has 17 amino acids. Germline V CDR1 and CDR2: MDHEN, SYDVKM. The DNA of the CDR3 is TGTGCCAGCAGCCCTTCCCTGGGGACAGGGTACTCCTACGAGCAGTACTTC. Protein sequence: CASSPSLGTGYSYEQYF.